A selection of T cell receptor beta chains follows, all from one sample in a study of PD-1 blockade in classical Hodgkin lymphoma. Data came from immunoSEQ multiplex PCR; TCRdb stores just in-frame clones and leaves some out. The sample records 35,000 to 50,000 clones, 76% being singletons. Sample: peripheral blood mononuclear cells (PBMCs), taken at baseline. The receptor source for this set is a human donor with classical Hodgkin lymphoma. Both conserved end residues are part of each CDR3. Each record gives: J gene, V gene, CDR3 length, CDR3 protein.

>TRBJ2-7|TRBV14|13
CASSQERDYEQYF
>TRBJ2-1|TRBV7-8|14
CASSLGREDNEQFF
>TRBJ2-1|TRBV7-8|15
CASSRLAGGSSEQFF
>TRBJ2-1|TRBV30|16
CAWNRGSDSSYNEQFF
>TRBJ1-1|TRBV5-1|15
CASSLVIGGDTEAFF
>TRBJ2-5|TRBV7-9|15
CASSLAGTTRETQYF
>TRBJ2-6|TRBV6-1|19
CASSEKWGYPRAGANVLTF
>TRBJ2-2|TRBV7-6|16
CASSLTGTGVGGELFF
>TRBJ2-3|TRBV5-1|15
CASSSWRTGADTQYF
>TRBJ2-7|TRBV7-6|15
CASSLEASGISEQYF
>TRBJ2-1|TRBV25-1|13
CASAGAGGNQQFF
>TRBJ2-7|TRBV19|12
CASSISPYEQYF
>TRBJ2-7|TRBV7-6|12
CASSLASTEQYF
>TRBJ2-3|TRBV4-2|21
CASSHTLGLAGGTTSTDTQYF
>TRBJ2-1|TRBV11-2|15
CASSTGPLWANEQFF
>TRBJ1-4|TRBV6-1|14
CASSRTGLNEKLFF
>TRBJ1-5|TRBV28|14
CASSFSRGKQPQHF
>TRBJ2-1|TRBV4-1|16
CASSQGPASGRNEQFF
>TRBJ1-2|TRBV5-8|16
CASSYTTLQAWYGYTF
>TRBJ2-1|TRBV20-1|11
CSATPYNEQFF
>TRBJ2-7|TRBV28|14
CASSFFRGAGEQYF
>TRBJ2-7|TRBV5-1|13
CASSLEAGYEQYF
>TRBJ2-2|TRBV7-2|14
CASSLGGNTGELFF
>TRBJ1-5|TRBV6-1|12
CASSEGVQPQHF
>TRBJ2-7|TRBV2|13
CASGGGPVIEQYF
>TRBJ2-3|TRBV5-8|15
CASGTGIGYTDTQYF
>TRBJ2-3|TRBV6-5|15
CASSPPGTRVGTQYF
>TRBJ2-6|TRBV6-5|15
CASSYSGVGANVLTF